This T cell receptor beta chain was captured in a study of CD8 T cells in Susac syndrome. Study information: When blood was drawn, patients with Susac syndrome were on intravenous immunoglobulin alone, on corticosteroids, or therapy-naive. Study-wide findings and caveats: Clonal expansion was not seen in any Susac syndrome CD4+ T cell repertoire.

From blood CD8+ and CD4+ T cells, the TCR beta chain was sequenced. After extraction with the RNeasy kit, about 0.5 to 1 ug of the RNA was reverse transcribed using random hexamers. A multiplex approach, immunoSEQ multiplex PCR, amplified TCR beta CDR3 across 54 Vbeta and 13 Jbeta. TCRdb re-analysed the immunoSEQ multiplex PCR reads in MiXCR, keeping a single row per CDR3 protein. The table includes some 190,000 distinct CDR3 sequences, 94% detected once. As for this clonotype: Its target is unknown.

The source is a human donor with Susac syndrome. The specimen sequenced was CD4+ T cells from PBMCs.

CDR3 loop: CASSPQVLAKNIQYF. The CDR3 DNA sequence: TGTGCCAGCAGCCCGCAGGTTCTAGCCAAAAACATTCAGTACTTC. The chain recombines TRBV7-9 with TRBJ2-4, with no clear D. The CDR3 is 15 residues long. Germline lookup yields CDR1 SEHNR and CDR2 FQNEAQ (reference sequence). V lost 5 bases, J lost 0 bases, and 11 bases lay in between.